The present T cell receptor (beta chain) was sequenced within a study of CD8+ T cells in alopecia areata. The CDR3 has 14 residues. The junction had 6 bases not matched to a gene; V was cut back by 5 bases and J by 3 bases. Germline CDR1 is SEHNR and CDR2 is FQNEAQ (reference sequence). Treatment given: oral pan-JAK inhibitor, 5-10 mg twice daily. Investigators isolated RNA and reverse transcribed it into cDNA to act as the sequencing template. Sequencing was performed with immunoSEQ multiplex PCR; in TCRdb, only in-frame clones are kept and a portion is missing. The data show about 190,000 clones, about three fifths seen once.

The source material was CD4+ T cells sorted from blood, sampled at week 4, from a patient treated with tofacitinib. The chain couples TRBV7-9 to TRBJ2-7, with 8 positions matching TRBD1. The sequence derives from a human donor with alopecia areata. The DNA of the CDR3 is TGTGCCAGCAGCCTTGGACAGGGCTTCTACGAGCAGTACTTC. Translation gives CASSLGQGFYEQYF.